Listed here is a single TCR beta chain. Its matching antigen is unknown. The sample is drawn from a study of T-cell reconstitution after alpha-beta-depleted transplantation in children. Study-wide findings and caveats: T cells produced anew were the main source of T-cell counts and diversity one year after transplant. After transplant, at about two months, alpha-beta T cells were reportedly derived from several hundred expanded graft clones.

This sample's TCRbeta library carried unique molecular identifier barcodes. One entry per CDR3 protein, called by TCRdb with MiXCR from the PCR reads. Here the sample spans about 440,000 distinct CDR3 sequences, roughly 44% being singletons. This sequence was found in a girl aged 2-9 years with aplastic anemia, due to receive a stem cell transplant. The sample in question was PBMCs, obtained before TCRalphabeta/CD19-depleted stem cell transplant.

CDR3 bases: TGCAGCGTTGAACTAGCGCCGAGCTCCTACAATGAGCAGTTCTTC. Translated, it gives CSVELAPSSYNEQFF. The rearrangement uses TRBV29-1 and TRBJ2-1; tentatively, D is TRBD2 (6 bases). The CDR3 sequence is 15 residues long. From germline, CDR1 is SQVTM and CDR2 ANQGSEA. V was clipped by 2 bases and J by 0 bases, with 11 bases between them.